This TCR beta chain was identified during a study of T cells in Graves' hyperthyroidism and ophthalmopathy. For the study at large: Before treatment of any kind, peripheral blood was taken at initial diagnosis. Study-wide findings and caveats: Expanded thyroid clonotypes (above 0.001) were mostly also found in blood.

TCR beta CDR3 region amplification was performed from RNA transcripts. First-round RT-PCR of the TCR CDR3 relied on the HTBI primer set. One entry per CDR3 protein, called by TCRdb with MiXCR from the multiplex PCR reads. Of hundreds of thousands of distinct CDR3 sequences in the sample, roughly 40% are singletons; the top ten hold over 8%. The CDR3 contains 9 residues. Germline-derived CDR1 and CDR2 are MNHEY and SVGAGI. This clonotype has a handful of counts. The antigen is not known. The germline gene is not matched at one end of the junction; a read error may be the cause. In making diagnoses, clinical symptoms, serum thyroxine and TRAb, thyroid ultrasound and orbital computed tomography were all used.

The receptor comes from a young man with Graves' hyperthyroidism. The chain recombines TRBV6-5 with TRBJ1-2; no reliable D call. Sequenced: blood. The CDR3, as DNA: TGTGCCAGCAGTCCTCCCTACGCCTTC. Amino acids: CASSPPYAF.